Below, 5 T cell receptor beta chains from the same sample are listed, as sequenced in a study of blood T cell repertoires in COVID-19. Profiled with immunoSEQ multiplex PCR; TCRdb holds only in-frame clones, not every one. The sample lists 100,000 to 150,000 clones, about 85% occurring once. The sequenced sample consisted of peripheral blood. Every receptor here comes from a woman of 80 years or more with COVID-19, enrolled during active disease.

This chain joins TRBV4-3 and TRBJ1-4; 8 positions match TRBD1. Trimming at V came to 4 bases and at J to 5 bases, leaving 9 bases not matched to a gene. The germline gives CDR1 LGHNA, CDR2 YSLEER. The length of the CDR3 is 16 residues. The CDR3 protein is CASSPQGRTGNEKLFF. The DNA of the CDR3 is TGCGCCAGCAGCCCCCAGGGGAGGACAGGGAATGAAAAACTGTTTTTT.

V usage is TRBV9 and J usage is TRBJ2-7; 8 bases fit TRBD2. V was clipped by 0 bases and J by 7 bases; unmatched bases: 6. CDR1 is SGDLS, CDR2 YYNGEE, per germline. CDR3 length equals 14 residues. Here the CDR3 DNA reads TGTGCCAGCAGCGTAGCCAGCGGGAGTGGTGAGCAGTACTTC. Amino acid sequence: CASSVASGSGEQYF.

The rearrangement uses TRBV28 and TRBJ2-7; 12 bases are a match to TRBD1. Germline CDR1 MDHEN, CDR2 SYDVKM. Trimming at V came to 4 bases and at J to 3 bases, leaving 7 bases not matched to a gene. There are 16 residues in the CDR3. The CDR3: CASSSRDRGLNYEQYF. The DNA of the CDR3 is TGTGCCAGCAGTTCCCGGGACAGGGGGCTCAACTACGAGCAGTACTTC.

The V and J genes are TRBV7-2 and TRBJ2-7; D may be TRBD2 (6 bases). The ends were cut back, 5 bases at V and 3 bases at J, with 11 bases in the middle. CDR1 SGHTA and CDR2 FQGNSA come from the germline V gene. The CDR3 has 13 amino acids. This chain's CDR3 is CASSNFGGYEQYF. DNA of the CDR3: TGTGCCAGCAGCAATTTCGGGGGCTACGAGCAGTACTTC. Filled out from reference TRBV7-2 and TRBJ2-7, the complete variable domain reads GAGVSQSPSNKVTEKGKDVELRCDPISGHTALYWYRQSLGQGLEFLIYFQGNSAPDKSGLPSDRFSAERTGGSVSTLTIQRTQQEDSAVYLCASSNFGGYEQYFGPGTRLTVT.

The chain is built from TRBV25-1 and TRBJ2-3; 9 nucleotides match TRBD1. V was clipped by 5 bases and J by 2 bases; unmatched bases: 2. This CDR3 is built from 14 residues. Germline values: CDR1 MGHDK, CDR2 SYGVNS. The CDR3 bases are TGTGCCAGCAGTCGGGACAGGGCCACAGATACGCAGTATTTT. Translation gives CASSRDRATDTQYF.